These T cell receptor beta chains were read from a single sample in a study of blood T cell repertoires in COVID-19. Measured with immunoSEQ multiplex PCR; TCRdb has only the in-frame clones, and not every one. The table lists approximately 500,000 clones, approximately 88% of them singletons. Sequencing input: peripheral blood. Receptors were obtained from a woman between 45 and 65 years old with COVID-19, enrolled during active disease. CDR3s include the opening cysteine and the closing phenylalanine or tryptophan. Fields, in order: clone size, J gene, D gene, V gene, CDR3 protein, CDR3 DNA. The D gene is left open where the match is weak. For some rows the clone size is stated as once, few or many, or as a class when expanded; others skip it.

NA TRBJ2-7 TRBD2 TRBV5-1 CASSLLAGSNEQYF TGCGCCAGCAGCTTGCTAGCGGGGAGCAACGAGCAGTACTTC
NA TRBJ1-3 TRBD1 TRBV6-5 CASSYDAGGAENTIYF TGTGCCAGCAGTTACGACGCAGGGGGCGCCGAAAACACCATATATTTT
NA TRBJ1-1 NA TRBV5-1 CASSSGLQGRTEAFF TGCGCCAGCAGCTCCGGGTTACAGGGACGTACTGAAGCTTTCTTT
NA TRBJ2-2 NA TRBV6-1 CASSEGLVSGGELFF TGTGCCAGCAGTGAAGGTCTAGTTAGTGGCGGGGAGCTGTTTTTT
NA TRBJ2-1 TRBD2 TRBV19 CASSLPGLAYNEQFF TGTGCCAGTAGTTTACCGGGACTAGCGTATAATGAGCAGTTCTTC
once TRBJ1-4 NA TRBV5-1 CASSLDRTNEKLFF TGCGCCAGCAGCTTGGACAGGACTAATGAAAAACTGTTTTTT
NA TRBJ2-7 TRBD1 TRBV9 CASSGNAGTGFNEQYF TGTGCCAGCAGCGGGAATGCCGGGACAGGGTTCAACGAGCAGTACTTC
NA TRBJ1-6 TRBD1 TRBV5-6 CASSLSGQGGLPLHF TGTGCCAGCAGCTTGTCCGGACAGGGGGGTTTACCCCTCCACTTT
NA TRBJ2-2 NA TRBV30 CAWTNTGELFF TGTGCCTGGACTAACACCGGGGAGCTGTTTTTT
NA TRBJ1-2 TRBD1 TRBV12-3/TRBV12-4 CASTDGTGNGYTF TGTGCCAGCACCGACGGGACAGGGAATGGCTACACCTTC
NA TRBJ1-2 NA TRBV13 CASSLGYGVGHGYTF TGTGCCAGCAGCTTAGGATACGGGGTTGGTCATGGCTACACCTTC
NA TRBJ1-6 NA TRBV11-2 CASSSLGGSSNSPLHF TGTGCCAGCAGCTCCCTGGGGGGGAGTTCGAATTCACCCCTCCACTTT
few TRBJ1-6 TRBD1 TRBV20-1 CSASPQGAAYNSPLHF TGCAGTGCTAGTCCTCAGGGGGCTGCCTATAATTCACCCCTCCACTTT
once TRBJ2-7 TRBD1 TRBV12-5 CASGFGGQGSYEQYF TGTGCTAGTGGCTTTGGAGGACAGGGATCCTACGAGCAGTACTTC
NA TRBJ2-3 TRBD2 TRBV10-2 CASGASGPRDTQYF TGCGCCAGCGGGGCTAGCGGGCCACGCGATACGCAGTATTTT
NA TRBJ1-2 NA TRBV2 CASSVGRVYGYTF TGTGCCAGCAGTGTGGGCAGGGTCTATGGCTACACCTTC
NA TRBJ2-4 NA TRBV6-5 CASSLTAVRGIQYF TGTGCCAGCAGTCTTACGGCCGTTAGGGGCATTCAGTACTTC
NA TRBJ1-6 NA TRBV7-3 CASSEIGQENSPLHF TGTGCCAGCAGCGAAATTGGGCAGGAAAATTCACCCCTCCACTTT
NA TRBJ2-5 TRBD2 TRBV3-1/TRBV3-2 CASRLLAGVQETQYF TGTGCCAGCAGACTACTAGCGGGGGTTCAAGAGACCCAGTACTTC
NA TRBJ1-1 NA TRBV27 CASSLYAPGRSEAFF TGTGCCAGCAGTTTATACGCTCCCGGTAGGAGTGAAGCTTTCTTT
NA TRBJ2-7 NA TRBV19 CASSPTLLYEQYF TGTGCCAGTAGCCCGACATTACTCTACGAGCAGTACTTC
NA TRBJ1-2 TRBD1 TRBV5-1 CASSRGQGAGNTF TGCGCCAGCAGCAGGGGACAGGGGGCAGGGAACACCTTC
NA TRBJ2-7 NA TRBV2 CASSHGYEQYF TGTGCCAGCAGTCACGGGTACGAGCAGTACTTC
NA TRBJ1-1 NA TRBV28 CASSPIIGGGGHTEAFF TGTGCCAGCAGTCCCATTATCGGCGGCGGGGGGCACACTGAAGCTTTCTTT
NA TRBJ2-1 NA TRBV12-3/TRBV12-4 CASSLGGRGEQFF TGTGCCAGCAGTTTGGGGGGAAGGGGCGAGCAGTTCTTC
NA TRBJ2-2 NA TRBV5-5 CASSLSPGATGELFF TGTGCCAGCAGCTTGTCTCCAGGGGCAACCGGGGAGCTGTTTTTT
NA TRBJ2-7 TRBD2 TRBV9 CASSPTLTSGAREQYF TGTGCCAGCAGCCCCACTCTGACTAGCGGGGCTAGGGAGCAGTACTTC
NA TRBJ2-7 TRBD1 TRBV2 CASSESKTGTYEQYF TGTGCCAGCAGTGAAAGTAAGACAGGGACGTACGAGCAGTACTTC
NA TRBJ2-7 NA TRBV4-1 CASSQPSGNPYEQYF TGCGCCAGCAGCCAACCTTCAGGAAACCCCTACGAGCAGTACTTC
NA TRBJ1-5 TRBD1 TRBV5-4 CASSSGTGGDQPQHF TGTGCCAGCAGCTCCGGGACAGGGGGCGATCAGCCCCAGCATTTT
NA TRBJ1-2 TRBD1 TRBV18 CASSPLDRANYGYTF TGTGCCAGCTCACCCCTGGACAGGGCTAACTATGGCTACACCTTC
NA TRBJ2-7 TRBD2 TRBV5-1 CASSFGSGAYEQYF TGCGCCAGCAGCTTCGGTAGCGGGGCCTACGAGCAGTACTTC
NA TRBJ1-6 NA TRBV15 CATSRDTAEGSPLHF TGTGCCACCAGCAGAGATACGGCGGAAGGTTCACCCCTCCACTTT
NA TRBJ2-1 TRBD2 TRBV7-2 CASSLSSGGAYEQFF TGTGCCAGCAGCTTATCTAGCGGGGGGGCATATGAGCAGTTCTTC
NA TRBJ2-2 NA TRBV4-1 CASRPPGQNTGELFF TGCGCCAGCAGACCCCCGGGACAGAACACCGGGGAGCTGTTTTTT
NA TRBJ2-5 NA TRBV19 CASSIVQGSETQYF TGTGCCAGTAGTATCGTTCAGGGATCGGAGACCCAGTACTTC
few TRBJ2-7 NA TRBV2 CASSESFYEQYF TGTGCCAGCAGTGAGAGTTTCTACGAGCAGTACTTC
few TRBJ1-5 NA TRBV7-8 CASSLGAGLSNQPQHF TGTGCCAGCAGCTTAGGGGCAGGACTCAGCAATCAGCCCCAGCATTTT
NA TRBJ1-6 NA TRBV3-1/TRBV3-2 CASSLRYNSPLHF TGTGCCAGCAGCCTGAGGTATAATTCACCCCTCCACTTT
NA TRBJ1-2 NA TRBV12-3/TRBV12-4 CASTRDSYGYTF TGTGCCAGCACCCGGGACTCCTATGGCTACACCTTC
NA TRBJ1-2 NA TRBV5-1 CASSLEWQGAGYTF TGCGCCAGCAGCTTGGAGTGGCAGGGTGCTGGCTACACCTTC
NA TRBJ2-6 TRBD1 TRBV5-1 CASSGDRGPSSGANVLTF TGCGCCAGCAGCGGAGACAGGGGCCCCAGCTCTGGGGCCAACGTCCTGACTTTC
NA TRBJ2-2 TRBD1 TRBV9 CASSVATGGYTGELFF TGTGCCAGCAGCGTAGCCACAGGGGGCTACACCGGGGAGCTGTTTTTT
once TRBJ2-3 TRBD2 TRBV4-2 CASSQDGAGGTDTQYF TGTGCCAGCAGCCAAGATGGCGCGGGGGGCACAGATACGCAGTATTTT
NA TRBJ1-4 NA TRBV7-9 CASSLVGVDEKLFF TGTGCCAGCAGCTTAGTAGGGGTTGATGAAAAACTGTTTTTT
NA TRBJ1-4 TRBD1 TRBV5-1 CASSLGTVGRELFF TGCGCCAGCAGTTTAGGGACAGTTGGGAGAGAACTGTTTTTT
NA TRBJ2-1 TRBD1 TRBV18 CASSPRQGGNEQFF TGTGCCAGCTCACCACGACAGGGCGGGAATGAGCAGTTCTTC
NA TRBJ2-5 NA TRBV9 CASSVNGAGETQYF TGTGCCAGCAGCGTAAATGGGGCCGGGGAGACCCAGTACTTC
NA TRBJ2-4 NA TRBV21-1 CASSKDPGEYF TGTGCCAGCAGCAAAGACCCAGGGGAGTACTTC
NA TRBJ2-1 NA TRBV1 CTSSPRQGAVYNEQFF TGCACCAGCAGCCCCCGACAGGGGGCTGTCTACAATGAGCAGTTCTTC
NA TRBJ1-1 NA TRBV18 CASSPRLNTEAFF TGTGCCAGCTCACCACGGCTGAACACTGAAGCTTTCTTT
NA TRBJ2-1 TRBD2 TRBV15 CATSRDTLAGGQGQFF TGTGCCACCAGCAGGGATACACTAGCGGGGGGGCAGGGACAGTTCTTC
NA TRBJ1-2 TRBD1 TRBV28 CASRPTGVGYTF TGTGCCAGCAGGCCTACAGGGGTCGGCTACACCTTC